What follows are 30 T cell receptor beta chains derived from one specimen sequenced in a study of cytomegalovirus exposure and HLA in healthy donors. In the PCR, 60 Vbeta and 13 Jbeta primers were used. The protocol was immunoSEQ multiplex PCR, while the TCRdb copy is restricted to in-frame clones and leaves out a portion. This sample has some 140,000 clones, with approximately 80% found just once. Sequenced sample: PBMCs. The source of these receptors is a young man in good health and CMV-seronegative.

On this clone itself: Mismatch with germline at one junction end may stem from a read error. The chain employs TRBV7-7 and TRBJ2-5; 11 bases match TRBD1. CDR3 length: 16 residues. Germline V gene sequence: CDR1 SSHAT, CDR2 FNYEAQ (reference sequence). The CDR3 DNA sequence: TGTGCTAGCAGCTCTCTCGGACAGGGGGCTTGGGAGACCCAGTACTTC. It is translated as CASSSLGQGAWETQYF.

The chain carries TRBV5-1 and TRBJ2-1; a weak D match, TRBD1 (6 bases). The CDR3 spans 13 residues. Trimming cost V 8 bases and J 4 bases, with 13 bases left between them. Germline CDR1 and CDR2: SGHRS and YFSETQ. In DNA, the CDR3 is TGCGCCAGGGGGGCGGAACCTTACAATGAGCAGTTCTTC. This translates into CARGAEPYNEQFF.

The chain recombines TRBV5-1 with TRBJ2-7, with 10 positions matching TRBD2. Germline CDR1 SGHRS, CDR2 YFSETQ. J lost 6 bases, V lost 0 bases, and 9 bases had no gene match. The CDR3 has 16 amino acids. The CDR3: CASSLATSGFSLEQYF. The CDR3 DNA is TGCGCCAGCAGCTTGGCGACTAGCGGGTTCTCCCTCGAGCAGTACTTC.

This clone was detected only a few times. Other nucleotide sequences from this sample produce the same CDR3. DNA of the CDR3: TGTGCCTGGAGTGTACCCGACAGTCTGAATGAAAAACTGTTTTTT. It translates to CAWSVPDSLNEKLFF. The chain is built from TRBV30 and TRBJ1-4, with a possible D match to TRBD1 (5 bases). Trimming removed 0 bases at V and 5 bases at J, with 13 bases between. The CDR3 covers 15 residues. Germline values: CDR1 GTSNPN, CDR2 SVGIG (reference sequence).

V usage is TRBV27 and J usage is TRBJ2-6, with D hard to call. This CDR3 has 15 residues. Looked up from germline, CDR1 is MNHEY and CDR2 is SMNVEV (reference sequence). V was cut by 0 bases and J by 1 base, with 4 bases left in between. The CDR3 loop is CASSLSGSGANVLTF. Written as DNA, the CDR3 is TGTGCCAGCAGTTTATCCGGGTCTGGGGCCAACGTCCTGACTTTC.

V gene TRBV9 combines with J gene TRBJ2-2; D call uncertain. Trimming removed 3 bases from V and 4 bases from J, with 7 bases in between. CDR1 is SGDLS, CDR2 YYNGEE, per germline. CDR3 length: 13 amino acids. The CDR3 is CASSGSLTGELFF. The CDR3 DNA follows: TGTGCCAGCAGCGGCTCACTCACCGGGGAGCTGTTTTTT.

The V call is TRBV7-2, the J call TRBJ2-1, with 14 bases matching TRBD2. The ends lost 5 bases at V and 9 bases at J; junction bases unmatched: 6. Germline-derived CDR1 and CDR2 are SGHTA and FQGNSA. This CDR3 comprises 15 residues. The CDR3 loop reads CASSPPGLAGVEQFF. The CDR3 nucleotides read TGTGCCAGCAGCCCTCCGGGACTAGCGGGAGTTGAGCAGTTCTTC. Looking up the rest from reference TRBV7-2 and TRBJ2-1 gives the full variable domain: GAGVSQSPSNKVTEKGKDVELRCDPISGHTALYWYRQSLGQGLEFLIYFQGNSAPDKSGLPSDRFSAERTGGSVSTLTIQRTQQEDSAVYLCASSPPGLAGVEQFFGPGTRLTVL.

The V and J genes are TRBV28 and TRBJ2-7; 7 nucleotides agree with TRBD2. CDR3 length: 13 residues. Germline values: CDR1 MDHEN, CDR2 SYDVKM. V was pared by 3 bases and J by 2 bases, with 1 base of the junction left unmatched. CDR3 loop: CASSFGGTYEQYF. The CDR3 DNA reads as TGTGCCAGCAGTTTCGGGGGGACCTACGAGCAGTACTTC.

This chain links TRBV6-1 with TRBJ2-7; 10 bases match TRBD2. The CDR3 is made up of 15 amino acids. The germline CDR1 and CDR2 sequences are MNHNS and SASEGT. Unmatched junction bases numbered 1, after V lost 0 bases and J lost 2 bases. CDR3 sequence reads: CASSEASGRAYEQYF. The CDR3 DNA reads TGTGCCAGCAGTGAAGCGAGCGGGAGGGCCTACGAGCAGTACTTC.

The chain joins TRBV30 to TRBJ2-7; maybe TRBD1 (6 bases). Deletions cut 3 bases from V and 2 bases from J, with 8 bases between. This CDR3 is 12 amino acids long. From germline, CDR1 is GTSNPN and CDR2 SVGIG (reference sequence). The CDR3 spells CAWSRTAYEQYF. CDR3 bases: TGTGCCTGGAGCAGGACAGCCTACGAGCAGTACTTC.

The J gene is TRBJ2-2, the V gene TRBV7-2; no definite D call. Germline CDR1 SGHTA, CDR2 FQGNSA. V dropped 2 bases and J dropped 5 bases, with 15 bases sitting between them. The CDR3 consists of 16 residues. In DNA, the CDR3 is TGTGCCAGCAGCTTATTGGCTAGTAATCCTACCGGGGAGCTGTTTTTT. Translated: CASSLLASNPTGELFF.

This chain links TRBV5-1 with TRBJ2-5, with D tentatively TRBD1 (8 bases). CDR1 and CDR2 (germline): SGHRS, YFSETQ. V was trimmed by 5 bases and J by 0 bases, leaving 17 bases between them. The CDR3 runs 16 residues. CDR3 bases: TGCGCCAGCAGGACCACAGGGGGGGGGTACCAAGAGACCCAGTACTTC. Residues: CASRTTGGGYQETQYF.

The chain uses TRBV29-1 and TRBJ1-1, with D hard to call. V lost 7 bases, J lost 4 bases, and 16 bases lay in between. Germline values: CDR1 SQVTM, CDR2 ANQGSEA. This CDR3 is built from 13 residues. The CDR3: CSAPIGIGTEAFF. The CDR3, as DNA: TGCAGCGCCCCCATCGGGATCGGCACTGAAGCTTTCTTT.

This clone was observed a few times. The chain combines TRBV4-3 with TRBJ1-4, with TRBD1 matching 9 bases. The CDR3 length is 14 residues. The germline CDR1 and CDR2 sequences are LGHNA and YSLEER. With V trimmed by 2 bases and J by 8 bases, 3 bases remained unmatched. Written as DNA, the CDR3 is TGCGCCAGCAGCCAAACAGGGGGCGGCGAAAAACTGTTTTTT. Its translation: CASSQTGGGEKLFF.

This clone is a singleton in its sample. The V call is TRBV6-1, the J call TRBJ1-4; D ambiguous. V lost 1 base, J lost 4 bases, and 10 bases lay in between. This CDR3 is built from 15 residues. Per the germline V gene, CDR1 is MNHNS and CDR2 is SASEGT. The CDR3 region is CASSEDRLINEKLFF. The CDR3 DNA reads TGTGCCAGCAGTGAAGATCGGTTAATTAATGAAAAACTGTTTTTT.

V is TRBV6-5 and J is TRBJ2-5; D is perhaps TRBD2 (8 bases). The J call may be mistaken, given a closer DNA end match to TRBJ2-7. The CDR3 loop spans 15 amino acids. Germline V gene lookup returns CDR1 MNHEY and CDR2 SVGAGI. Here the CDR3 DNA reads TGTGCCAGCAGTTCCCAAGGGGGCGGGGGGTACGAGCAGTACTTC. Its protein is CASSSQGGGGYEQYF.

V usage is TRBV13 and J usage is TRBJ2-1; possible D gene TRBD1, 6 bases. Between the trimmed V and J ends, which lost 5 bases and 0 bases, there was a span of 17 bases. The CDR3 consists of 17 residues. Germline-derived CDR1 and CDR2 are PRHDT and FYEKMQ (reference sequence). CDR3 DNA sequence: TGTGCCAGCAGCGCTCCGACAGGCCCGAGCTCCTACAATGAGCAGTTCTTC. As protein: CASSAPTGPSSYNEQFF.

This sequence joins TRBV19 and TRBJ2-7; the D gene is possibly TRBD2 (6 bases). The CDR3 is 15 amino acids. CDR1 is LNHDA, CDR2 SQIVND, per germline (reference sequence). Trimming removed 3 bases from V and 0 bases from J, with 12 bases in between. The CDR3 sequence: CASSIISGGSYEQYF. CDR3 bases: TGTGCCAGTAGTATTATTAGCGGAGGCTCCTACGAGCAGTACTTC.

The gene calls are TRBV13 and TRBJ2-7, with a possible D match to TRBD2 (6 bases). CDR3 length equals 15 residues. The V end was cut by 4 bases, the J end by 6 bases, with 19 bases between. Germline CDR1 and CDR2: PRHDT and FYEKMQ (reference sequence). CDR3: CASSSGGERTSEQYF. The CDR3 nucleotides are TGTGCCAGCAGCTCAGGCGGGGAGAGAACTTCCGAGCAGTACTTC.

V and J are TRBV18 and TRBJ2-5; 7 positions agree with TRBD1. CDR3 length: 15 residues. The ends lost 3 bases at V and 1 base at J; junction bases unmatched: 5. Germline values: CDR1 KGHSH, CDR2 LQKENI. This CDR3 is CASSPPTGFQETQYF. The CDR3 DNA sequence: TGTGCCAGCTCACCCCCGACAGGGTTCCAAGAGACCCAGTACTTC.

In this sample, this clone turned up a few times. The chain is built from TRBV11-2 and TRBJ2-3; D is undetermined. CDR1 SGHAT and CDR2 FQNNGV come from the germline V gene. V dropped 1 base and J dropped 6 bases, with 8 bases sitting between them. The CDR3 contains 13 residues. DNA for the CDR3: TGTGCCAGCAGCTTAGGCCCGAGCGATACGCAGTATTTT. Protein sequence: CASSLGPSDTQYF. Full variable domain (remainder filled in from reference TRBV11-2 and TRBJ2-3): EAGVAQSPRYKIIEKRQSVAFWCNPISGHATLYWYQQILGQGPKLLIQFQNNGVVDDSQLPKDRFSAERLKGVDSTLKIQPAKLEDSAVYLCASSLGPSDTQYFGPGTRLTVL.

With regard to this clone: A read error may produce the germline difference seen at one junction end. This chain links TRBV6-1 with TRBJ2-7; D uncertain. Germline values: CDR1 MNHNS, CDR2 SASEGT. The CDR3 runs to 13 residues. CDR3: CASREGGTYEQYF. The CDR3 DNA is TGTGCCAGCAGAGAAGGCGGAACCTACGAGCAGTACTTC.

The chain combines TRBV7-2 with TRBJ2-5, with 10 bases fitting TRBD1. CDR3 length equals 14 residues. Trimming at V came to 5 bases and at J to 4 bases, leaving 4 bases not matched to a gene. Germline loops: CDR1 SGHTA, CDR2 FQGNSA. Here the CDR3 DNA reads TGTGCCAGCAGCCTCCGGACAGGGGGAGAGACCCAGTACTTC. Translating gives CASSLRTGGETQYF.

This chain connects TRBV5-1 to TRBJ1-2; the D is unclear. The CDR3 runs to 13 residues. The V end lost 0 bases, the J end lost 7 bases, and 10 bases lay between the germline ends. CDR1 and CDR2 (germline): SGHRS, YFSETQ. The CDR3 DNA reads as TGCGCCAGCAGCTTGGGGGCAGTATCTGGCTACACCTTC. Protein: CASSLGAVSGYTF.

The chain is built from TRBV19 and TRBJ2-1, with D perhaps TRBD1 (6 bases). V was trimmed by 1 base and J by 6 bases, leaving 19 bases between them. Germline-derived CDR1 and CDR2 are LNHDA and SQIVND (reference sequence). The CDR3 length is 17 residues. The CDR3 protein is CASSIALSEEGGNEQFF. The CDR3 DNA reads TGTGCCAGTAGTATAGCTCTCAGTGAAGAAGGGGGCAATGAGCAGTTCTTC.

The CDR3 loop is CASSLTSGSGELFF. The CDR3 DNA reads TGTGCCAGCAGCTTGACTAGCGGGAGCGGGGAGCTGTTTTTT. This chain uses TRBV7-2 with TRBJ2-2, with 12 bases matching TRBD2. This CDR3 is built from 14 residues. The germline V gene has CDR1 SGHTA and CDR2 FQGNSA. The V and J ends lost 3 bases and 7 bases, in that order; junction bases with no gene match: 0.

V gene TRBV29-1 combines with J gene TRBJ2-1; a possible D gene is TRBD2 (6 bases). This CDR3 contains 12 residues. Looked up from germline, CDR1 is SQVTM and CDR2 is ANQGSEA. V was clipped by 4 bases and J by 5 bases, with 9 bases between them. CDR3 region: CSVGGGNNEQFF. In DNA, the CDR3 is TGCAGCGTTGGTGGCGGGAACAATGAGCAGTTCTTC.

This clone was picked up one time. The chain combines TRBV28 with TRBJ1-2; unclear D gene. The CDR3 extends over 13 amino acids. V lost 3 bases to trimming and J lost 4 bases, with 9 bases between them. Germline CDR1 is MDHEN and CDR2 is SYDVKM. The CDR3 here is CASSFSGAYGYTF. The CDR3 DNA is TGTGCCAGCAGTTTTAGCGGAGCCTATGGCTACACCTTC.

The V and J genes are TRBV7-2 and TRBJ2-7; no reliable D call. CDR1 and CDR2 from the germline V gene are SGHTA and FQGNSA. Trimming removed 0 bases from V and 2 bases from J, with 11 bases in between. This CDR3 comprises 15 residues. The CDR3 protein is CASSLALGAAYEQYF. The DNA of the CDR3 is TGTGCCAGCAGCTTAGCGCTAGGCGCAGCCTACGAGCAGTACTTC.

This rearrangement joins TRBV18 to TRBJ2-7; D is possibly TRBD1 (6 bases). The CDR3 runs 16 residues. V lost 2 bases and J lost 3, with 17 bases in between. Germline assignment: CDR1 KGHSH and CDR2 LQKENI. CDR3 protein: CASSPGFGTSLYEQYF. The CDR3 nucleotides are TGTGCCAGCTCACCAGGATTCGGGACAAGCCTCTACGAGCAGTACTTC. Based on the CDR3 plus reference TRBV18 and TRBJ2-7, the full variable domain is NAGVMQNPRHLVRRRGQEARLRCSPMKGHSHVYWYRQLPEEGLKFMVYLQKENIIDESGMPKERFSAEFPKEGPSILRIQQVVRGDSAAYFCASSPGFGTSLYEQYFGPGTRLTVT.